A single sample is the source of the 18 T cell receptor beta chains below, sequenced in a study of blood T cell repertoires in COVID-19. Libraries were prepared by immunoSEQ multiplex PCR; TCRdb keeps only in-frame clonotypes and omits some of them. Altogether 250,000 to 350,000 clones are present, about nine tenths being singletons, with the ten largest covering about 3%. Sequences were obtained from PBMCs or T cells enriched from blood (not recorded which). The receptors were sampled from a woman aged 50 to 60 who had recovered from COVID-19.

J is TRBJ2-1 and V is TRBV20-1; D is uncertain. Germline CDR1 and CDR2: DFQATT and SNEGSKA (reference sequence). The CDR3 contains 10 residues. DNA of the CDR3: TGCAGCCCCTCGGGCAATGAGCAGTTCTTC. Protein product: CSPSGNEQFF.

The chain joins TRBV5-1 to TRBJ2-2; D is unresolved. The V and J ends lost 0 bases and 4 bases respectively, with 10 bases between them. This CDR3 contains 15 residues. CDR1 and CDR2 from the germline V gene are SGHRS and YFSETQ. CDR3 in DNA: TGCGCCAGCAGCTTGGTTAACGTCGGCACCGGGGAGCTGTTTTTT. Translating gives CASSLVNVGTGELFF.

The gene calls are TRBV5-4 and TRBJ2-3, with TRBD1 as a possible D gene (5 bases). Per the germline V gene, CDR1 is SGHNT and CDR2 is YYREEE (reference sequence). Deletions cut 2 bases from V and 2 bases from J, with 6 bases between. There are 13 residues in the CDR3. CDR3 loop: CASSLQDTDTQYF. The CDR3 nucleotides read TGTGCCAGCAGCTTACAGGACACAGATACGCAGTATTTT.

CDR3 DNA: TGTGCCAGCAGTTTCCCACAGGGAAATGAAAAACTGTTTTTT. Amino acid sequence: CASSFPQGNEKLFF. The chain employs TRBV28 and TRBJ1-4, with a possible D match to TRBD1 (6 bases). The CDR3 runs to 14 residues. Per germline, CDR1 MDHEN and CDR2 SYDVKM. V lost 3 bases and J lost 5, with 10 bases in between.

The chain carries TRBV6-2 or TRBV6-3 and TRBJ2-7; a possible D gene is TRBD1 (6 bases). CDR1 is MNHEY and CDR2 is SVGEGT in the germline V gene. V was trimmed by 4 bases and J by 7 bases, leaving 20 bases between them. The CDR3 has 15 residues. The CDR3 DNA is TGTGCCAGCAGTTCCACGGACAGCCGGATTGGGGAGCAGTACTTC. Translating it yields CASSSTDSRIGEQYF.

The chain uses TRBV7-2 and TRBJ1-5; 11 bases fit TRBD1. The CDR3 loop spans 15 amino acids. The J segment lost 4 bases and the V segment lost 5 bases, leaving 4 bases of the junction unmatched. From germline, CDR1 is SGHTA and CDR2 FQGNSA. In DNA, the CDR3 is TGTGCCAGCAGCCCGGGGGACAGGGGGAATCAGCCCCAGCATTTT. This gives the protein CASSPGDRGNQPQHF.

The rearrangement links TRBV18 to TRBJ2-2, with TRBD1 identical over 8 bases. The J segment lost 4 bases and the V segment lost 6 bases, leaving 4 bases of the junction unmatched. The CDR3 has 14 residues. CDR1 and CDR2 (germline): KGHSH, LQKENI. As DNA, the CDR3 is TGTGCCAGCTCTGCAACAGGGGGCACCGGGGAGCTGTTTTTT. This gives the protein CASSATGGTGELFF.

The chain has TRBV2 and TRBJ1-1; perhaps TRBD1 as D (6 bases). The germline V gene has CDR1 SNHLY and CDR2 FYNNEI. This CDR3 has 14 residues. V was pared by 8 bases and J by 2 bases, with 15 bases between. The CDR3 spells CASLRTDINTEAFF. The CDR3 coding sequence is TGTGCCAGCTTAAGGACAGATATAAACACTGAAGCTTTCTTT.

The V call is TRBV24-1, the J call TRBJ2-5; possible D gene TRBD2, 6 bases. The CDR3 is made up of 12 amino acids. V lost 4 bases to trimming and J lost 7 bases, with 9 bases between them. Germline loops: CDR1 KGHDR, CDR2 SFDVKD. Written as DNA, the CDR3 is TGTGCCACCAGTGACGGGAGAGGGACCCAGTACTTC. Translating it yields CATSDGRGTQYF.

The chain carries TRBV28 and TRBJ1-2, with 9 bases that match TRBD1. The CDR3 is 17 amino acids. Germline CDR1 reads MDHEN; CDR2 reads SYDVKM. V dropped 0 bases and J dropped 7; count of bases not matched to a gene: 12. The CDR3 loop is CASSLWGPLGQGFGYTF. Written as DNA, the CDR3 is TGTGCCAGCAGTTTATGGGGACCGTTAGGACAGGGGTTTGGCTACACCTTC.

This clone was counted once. The CDR3 here is CASSPTGTGGLQPQHF. The CDR3 DNA is TGCGCCAGCAGCCCGACCGGGACAGGGGGACTTCAGCCCCAGCATTTT. The chain employs TRBV5-1 and TRBJ1-5, with 11 positions matching TRBD1. This CDR3 comprises 16 residues. The V gene's germline CDR1 is SGHRS and CDR2 YFSETQ. V was clipped by 4 bases and J by 6 bases; unmatched bases: 9.

The gene calls are TRBV7-3 and TRBJ1-6; 7 bases align to TRBD1. Losses at the gene ends were 5 bases for V and 3 bases for J; bases not matched to a gene: 4. Germline-derived CDR1 and CDR2 are SGHTA and FQGTGA. CDR3 size: 15 residues. The DNA for the CDR3 is TGTGCCAGCAGCCTTACAGGGGTCTATAATTCACCCCTCCACTTT. This encodes CASSLTGVYNSPLHF.

This chain uses TRBV18 with TRBJ1-2; 10 bases line up with TRBD1. V lost 3 bases and J lost 7; bases outside the gene matches: 11. The length of the CDR3 is 16 residues. Germline assignment: CDR1 KGHSH and CDR2 LQKENI. The CDR3 is CASSPAGQGYSSGYTF. For the CDR3, the DNA is TGTGCCAGCTCACCGGCGGGACAGGGGTACTCCTCTGGCTACACCTTC. Full variable domain (rest looked up from reference TRBV18 and TRBJ1-2): NAGVMQNPRHLVRRRGQEARLRCSPMKGHSHVYWYRQLPEEGLKFMVYLQKENIIDESGMPKERFSAEFPKEGPSILRIQQVVRGDSAAYFCASSPAGQGYSSGYTFGSGTRLTVV.

This chain uses TRBV5-6 with TRBJ1-2; 8 bases are a match to TRBD1. Germline V gene sequence: CDR1 SGHDT, CDR2 YYEEEE. The CDR3 has 14 amino acids. Trimming took 5 bases from V and 0 from J; bases not matched to a gene: 3. CDR3 loop: CASRGTGANYGYTF. DNA for the CDR3: TGTGCCAGCAGGGGGACAGGAGCTAACTATGGCTACACCTTC. The variable domain in full, completed from reference TRBV5-6 and TRBJ1-2, reads DAGVTQSPTHLIKTRGQQVTLRCSPKSGHDTVSWYQQALGQGPQFIFQYYEEEERQRGNFPDRFSGHQFPNYSSELNVNALLLGDSALYLCASRGTGANYGYTFGSGTRLTVV.

The gene calls are TRBV14 and TRBJ2-1, with 9 bases lining up with TRBD2. CDR3 length equals 14 residues. Germline-derived CDR1 and CDR2 are SGHDN and FVKESK. V shed 3 bases and J 7 bases; nucleotides not matched to a gene: 4. In DNA form, the CDR3 reads TGTGCCAGCAGCCAGCGCGGGAGGGCGAATGAGCAGTTCTTC. It is translated as CASSQRGRANEQFF.

The V and J genes are TRBV7-3 and TRBJ2-1; TRBD2 aligns across 14 bases. CDR3 length: 15 residues. V shed 5 bases, J shed 7 bases, and the junction held 4 bases outside the gene matches. Per the germline V gene, CDR1 is SGHTA and CDR2 is FQGTGA. The CDR3 DNA follows: TGTGCCAGCAGCCCTGGACTAGCGGGAGGTAATGAGCAGTTCTTC. Its protein is CASSPGLAGGNEQFF.

The J gene is TRBJ2-7, the V gene TRBV20-1; a possible D gene is TRBD2 (5 bases). The CDR3 totals 13 residues. Trimming took off 3 bases at V and 2 bases at J, with 11 bases between the two ends. Germline CDR1 reads DFQATT; CDR2 reads SNEGSKA (reference sequence). CDR3 DNA sequence: TGCAGTGCTAGTCCAGCGGAGCCCTACGAGCAGTACTTC. Translating it yields CSASPAEPYEQYF.

J is TRBJ2-2 and V is TRBV6-2 or TRBV6-3; TRBD2 might be the D (5 bases). V dropped 6 bases and J dropped 0 bases, with 11 bases sitting between them. Germline V gene lookup returns CDR1 MNHEY and CDR2 SVGEGT. The CDR3 is 15 amino acids. CDR3 protein: CASSPSGANTGELFF. The CDR3 DNA sequence: TGTGCCAGCAGCCCAAGCGGAGCGAACACCGGGGAGCTGTTTTTT.